The source of this T cell receptor (beta chain) is a study of identical twins. Study-wide findings and caveats: Sequences that were beta out-of-frame showed weaker excess twin sharing.

A remark on this clonotype: Its antigen is undetermined.

Template switching (which added a universal primer site) was used, and cDNA carried unique molecular identifiers. One entry per CDR3 protein results from TCRdb running MiXCR on the 5' RACE reads. The sample shows about 530,000 distinct CDR3 sequences, 13% to 15% of them seen only once. The germline gives CDR1 SNHLY, CDR2 FYNNEI. CDR3 size: 14 residues. The trim removed 6 bases at V and 6 bases at J, leaving 3 bases unmatched. These data are also associated with another study on yellow fever vaccine responses in identical twins. This second study says: Twins showed a vaccine T cell response that reportedly seemed partly convergent, partly personalized.

The gene calls are TRBV2 and TRBJ1-6, with TRBD1 identical over 9 bases. The sequenced sample was CD4+ T cells sorted from blood. The receptor was derived from a woman aged 18-35 years in good health. The CDR3 is CASRAGQGNSPLHF. CDR3 bases: TGTGCCAGCAGGGCGGGACAGGGTAATTCACCCCTCCACTTT.